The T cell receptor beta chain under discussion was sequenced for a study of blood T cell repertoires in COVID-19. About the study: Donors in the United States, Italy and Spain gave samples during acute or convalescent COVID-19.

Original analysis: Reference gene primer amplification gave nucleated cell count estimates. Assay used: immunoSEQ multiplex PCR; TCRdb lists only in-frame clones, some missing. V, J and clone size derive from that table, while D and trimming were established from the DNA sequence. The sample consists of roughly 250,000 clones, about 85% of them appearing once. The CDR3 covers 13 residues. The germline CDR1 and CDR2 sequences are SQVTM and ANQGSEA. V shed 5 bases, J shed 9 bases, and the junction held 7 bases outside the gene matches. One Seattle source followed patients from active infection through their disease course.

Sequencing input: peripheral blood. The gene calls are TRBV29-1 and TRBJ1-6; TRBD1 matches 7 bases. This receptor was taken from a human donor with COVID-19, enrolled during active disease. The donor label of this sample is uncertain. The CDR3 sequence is CSVRQGAASPLHF. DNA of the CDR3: TGCAGCGTTCGACAGGGTGCGGCTTCACCCCTCCACTTT. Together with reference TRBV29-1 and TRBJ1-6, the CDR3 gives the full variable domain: SAVISQKPSRDICQRGTSLTIQCQVDSQVTMMFWYRQQPGQSLTLIATANQGSEATYESGFVIDKFPISRPNLTFSTLTVSNMSPEDSSIYLCSVRQGAASPLHFGNGTRLTVT.